What follows describes a single T cell receptor beta chain. The CDR3 sequence is 15 residues long. Germline V gene lookup returns CDR1 MNHEY and CDR2 SVGAGI. With 0 bases clipped from V and 11 bases from J, the junction kept 8 bases outside the gene matches. As processed by the authors: Nucleated cell number was recorded as an estimate derived from reference gene primer amplification. Here immunoSEQ multiplex PCR was the method, and the copy in TCRdb shows in-frame clones only, minus some. V and J calls and clone size follow that table, whereas D and trimming were derived from the DNA. The sample holds 200,000 or so clones; roughly 76% are singletons and the top ten take around 10%. The sample is drawn from a study of blood T cell repertoires in COVID-19.

This TCR was recovered from a woman aged 80 or over with COVID-19, enrolled during active disease. The sequencing input was peripheral blood. This chain uses TRBV6-5 with TRBJ2-1, with 9 bases lining up with TRBD2. In DNA form, the CDR3 reads TGTGCCAGCAGTTACTCGGCCTCCAGCGGGAGGAAGCAGTTCTTC. Protein: CASSYSASSGRKQFF.